This T cell receptor (beta chain) was identified in a study of T cell clonality in common variable immunodeficiency (dated by TCRdb to 2014 to 2015). Taken from the germline V gene, the CDR1 and CDR2 loops are KGHSH and LQKENI. The CDR3 measures 15 amino acids from cysteine to phenylalanine. The 36 bases shown cover part of the CDR3, and their frame starts at base 1. For sequencing input, CVID and control samples contributed equivalent amounts of genomic DNA. For every sample, a 60 bp segment covering the rearranged TCRbeta CDR3 region was amplified and then sequenced. The immunoSEQ assay, a bias-corrected multiplex PCR combined with high-throughput sequencing, was used to amplify TCRbeta. As for the authors' bioinformatics: Every unique nucleotide sequence was considered a clone and was annotated with V, D and J genes, copy number and frequency. Sequences were labeled productive if in frame, and non-productive if out of frame or containing stop codons. As previously described, clonality was calculated on the basis of Shannon's entropy. The predicted amino acid sequences of productive clones were used to derive the mean CDR3 Kyte-Doolittle hydropathy. Using the R hclust function, scaled V gene usage was clustered hierarchically with Manhattan distance and complete linkage. Sharing of clones by CDR3 amino acid sequence was evaluated by resampling 12 repertoires per group over 100 rounds. Repertoires were searched for 65 to 75 published EBV-specific and a few hundred published CMV-specific TCRbeta sequences. A couple of CVID samples yielding fewer than 10,000 sequences were excluded from analysis, leaving over 35 CVID repertoires. The table was pulled from immuneACCESS by TCRdb, which kept in-frame rearrangements only. Such tables lose some clones; where checked, under half of the loss comes from unresolved V genes, and the rest has no known cause. For V, J and clone size, that table is used; D and trimming come from the DNA. This sample has about 35,000 clones, none of them a singleton. 2.5% to 3% of the sample goes to the ten largest clones.

The paper as a whole reports these results and caveats: Fewer deletions and N-nucleotide insertions were reportedly observed in CVID TCRbeta sequences, and highly modified clones with 13 or more V deletions were reportedly absent from CVID TCRbeta sequences. Compared with healthy controls, CVID subjects showed increased TCRbeta clonality (t-test p = 0.018), a feature most characteristic of about a third of subjects. Healthy controls shared more TCRbeta clones with each other than CVID subjects shared among themselves (p < 0.0001). Even though DNA input was the same, control samples had an average of about 90,000 unique sequences each, compared with roughly 32,000 in CVID samples. According to the authors, figuring out what caused the increased clonality in CVID would require sequencing the repertoires of T cell subpopulations. Patient heterogeneity within the CVID cohort put limits on correlating repertoire features with clinical complications.

Most of the CVID patients and most of the healthy controls were of Caucasian heritage. From each donor, about 4.5 to 8.5 ml of heparinized peripheral whole blood was collected. Genomic DNA from adults with common variable immune deficiency (CVID) and from healthy adult controls was used to sequence TCRbeta CDR3 repertoires. The control group comprised 22 healthy adult volunteers, some 12 female and 10 male, aged roughly 20 to 75 years with a mean age of roughly 32. Diluted blood was density-centrifuged over Hypaque 1077 or Ficoll-Paque to isolate peripheral blood mononuclear cells. Genomic DNA was extracted from unsorted mononuclear cells by Qiagen column purification or by a centrifugation-based method. This clone was observed many times. Its antigen is currently not known. The sequence runs out 3 residues before the end of the CDR3; the remainder is reconstructed from the germline J gene.

The chain is encoded by TRBV18 joined to TRBJ1-1; TRBD1 matches 9 bases in the middle. Sequenced sample: peripheral blood mononuclear cells. This clonotype was sampled from a person between 18 and 70 years old in good health. The covered CDR3 bases are TGTGCCAGCTCACCACCGATTGTACAGGGGGCGGCA. Its amino acids are CASSPPIVQGAA. The whole CDR3 sequence reads CASSPPIVQGAAAFF.